This paragraph covers one T cell receptor beta chain sequence. Its cognate antigen is unknown. During construction of the library, unique molecular identifiers were attached to individual cDNA molecules for quantitative, reproducible TCR counting. TCRdb itself ran the 5' RACE reads through MiXCR, one entry per CDR3 protein. The profile shows under 150,000 distinct CDR3 sequences, approximately 19% of them singletons. This entry comes from a study of human T cells and chemical hapten exposure. The total RNA was obtained from whole blood that was not fractionated. The length of the CDR3 is 14 residues. Trimming took 3 bases from V and 4 from J; bases not matched to a gene: 6. Germline values: CDR1 SQVTM, CDR2 ANQGSEA. Study results and limitations: Those TCRs sitting above 1 in 1000 frequency stayed the same with DPC sensitization.

V gene TRBV29-1 combines with J gene TRBJ1-2; the match to TRBD1 covers 9 bases. The TCR was taken from a human donor in good health. The CDR3 DNA is TGCAGCGTTGATGGGGACAGGGCGGGCTATGGCTACACCTTC. This encodes CSVDGDRAGYGYTF.